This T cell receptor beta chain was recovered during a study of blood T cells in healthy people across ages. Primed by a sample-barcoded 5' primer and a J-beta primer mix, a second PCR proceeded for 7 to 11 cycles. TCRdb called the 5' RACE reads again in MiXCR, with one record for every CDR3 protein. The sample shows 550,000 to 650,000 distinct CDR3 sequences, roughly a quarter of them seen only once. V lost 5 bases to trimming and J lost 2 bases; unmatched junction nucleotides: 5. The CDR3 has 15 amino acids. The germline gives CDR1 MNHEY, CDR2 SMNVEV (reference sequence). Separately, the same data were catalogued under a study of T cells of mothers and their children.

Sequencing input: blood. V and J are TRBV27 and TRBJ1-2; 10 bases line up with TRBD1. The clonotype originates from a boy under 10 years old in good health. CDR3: CASSATGGANYGYTF. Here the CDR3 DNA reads TGTGCCAGCAGTGCGACAGGGGGCGCGAACTATGGCTACACCTTC.